The entry below describes one T cell receptor (beta chain). These data belong to a study of blood T cell repertoires in COVID-19. Across the whole study: The origin of the acute and convalescent COVID-19 samples was the United States, Italy and Spain. From T cells, B-cell-depleted T cells, or PBMCs came the material, which was cDNA or gDNA.

Study processing details: For nucleated cells, counts were estimated from reference gene primer amplification. Clones were read by immunoSEQ multiplex PCR, and TCRdb kept only the in-frame ones, dropping some. V and J calls and clone size follow that table, whereas D and trimming were derived from the DNA. The sample contains over 60,000 clones, approximately 84% of which appear only once. With 7 bases clipped from V and 4 bases from J, the junction kept 11 bases outside the gene matches. CDR1 is LNHDA and CDR2 is SQIVND in the germline V gene (reference sequence). The CDR3 totals 16 residues. Those enrolled in Seattle joined during active infection and were followed longitudinally afterward.

The sequence derives from a man aged 50 to 60 with COVID-19, enrolled during active disease. The sample consisted of peripheral blood. The J gene is TRBJ2-1, the V gene TRBV19; 9 nucleotides line up with TRBD1. CDR3 in DNA: TGTGCCAGTAATATCGGGACAGGGTCTTTTTACAATGAGCAGTTCTTC. This gives the protein CASNIGTGSFYNEQFF.